This TCR beta chain was recorded in a study of blood T cell repertoires in COVID-19. Data came from immunoSEQ multiplex PCR; TCRdb stores just in-frame clones and leaves some out. The sample records some 62,000 clones, around 80% being singletons. CDR3 length: 15 amino acids. V was trimmed by 4 bases and J by 2 bases, leaving 12 bases between them. The germline gives CDR1 SNHLY, CDR2 FYNNEI. This TCR came from an elderly woman with active or convalescent COVID-19. This rearrangement joins TRBV2 to TRBJ1-5; weak D call: TRBD1 (6 bases). Sequencing was performed on peripheral blood. For the CDR3, the DNA is TGTGCCAGCAGTGGACAGGTGGCCGGCAATCAGCCCCAGCATTTT. This translates into CASSGQVAGNQPQHF.